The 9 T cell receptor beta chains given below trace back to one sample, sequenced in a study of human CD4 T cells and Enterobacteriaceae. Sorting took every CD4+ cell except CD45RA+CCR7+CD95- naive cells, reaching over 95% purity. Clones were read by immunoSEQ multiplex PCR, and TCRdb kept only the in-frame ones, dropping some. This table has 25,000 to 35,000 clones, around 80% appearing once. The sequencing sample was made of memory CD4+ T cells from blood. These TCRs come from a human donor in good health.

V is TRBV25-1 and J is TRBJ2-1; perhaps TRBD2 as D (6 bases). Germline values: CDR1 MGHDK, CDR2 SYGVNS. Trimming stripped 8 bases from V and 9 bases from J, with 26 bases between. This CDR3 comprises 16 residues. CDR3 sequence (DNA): TGTGCCAGCGGGGGGTATGGGGCGGGCTACGACGGTGAGCAGTTCTTC. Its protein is CASGGYGAGYDGEQFF.

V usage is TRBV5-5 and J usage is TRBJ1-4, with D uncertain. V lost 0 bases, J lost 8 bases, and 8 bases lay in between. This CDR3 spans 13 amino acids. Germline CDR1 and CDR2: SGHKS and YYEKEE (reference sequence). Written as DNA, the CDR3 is TGTGCCAGCAGCTTGGGGACGCGGGAAAAACTGTTTTTT. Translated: CASSLGTREKLFF.

CDR3: CATLELGGQETQYF. For the CDR3, the DNA is TGTGCCACCCTGGAGCTGGGGGGCCAAGAGACCCAGTACTTC. The V and J genes are TRBV28 and TRBJ2-5; a weak D match, TRBD2 (6 bases). V lost 10 bases and J lost 1, with 16 bases in between. This CDR3 comprises 14 residues. Germline assignment: CDR1 MDHEN and CDR2 SYDVKM.

The CDR3 bases are TGCGCCAGCAGAGCCGGACCCGATCAGCCCCAGCATTTT. Protein: CASRAGPDQPQHF. The genes are TRBV10-1 and TRBJ1-5; the D is unclear. Looked up from germline, CDR1 is WNHNN and CDR2 is SYGVQD (reference sequence). This CDR3 contains 13 residues. Trimming removed 6 bases at V and 5 bases at J, with 11 bases between.

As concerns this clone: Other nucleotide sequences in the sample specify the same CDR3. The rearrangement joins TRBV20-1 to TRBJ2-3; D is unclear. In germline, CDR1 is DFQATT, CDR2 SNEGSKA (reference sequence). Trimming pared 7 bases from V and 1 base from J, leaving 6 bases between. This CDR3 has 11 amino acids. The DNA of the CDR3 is TGCAGTGGCCGGGGCACAGATACGCAGTATTTT. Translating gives CSGRGTDTQYF.

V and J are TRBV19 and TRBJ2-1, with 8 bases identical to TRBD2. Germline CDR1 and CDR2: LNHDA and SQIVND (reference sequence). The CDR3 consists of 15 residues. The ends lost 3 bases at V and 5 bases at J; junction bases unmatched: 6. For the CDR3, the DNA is TGTGCCAGTAGTATCGGTAGCGGGACCCACAATGAGCAGTTCTTC. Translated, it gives CASSIGSGTHNEQFF. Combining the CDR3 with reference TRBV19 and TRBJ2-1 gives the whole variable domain DGGITQSPKYLFRKEGQNVTLSCEQNLNHDAMYWYRQDPGQGLRLIYYSQIVNDFQKGDIAEGYSVSREKKESFPLTVTSAQKNPTAFYLCASSIGSGTHNEQFFGPGTRLTVL.

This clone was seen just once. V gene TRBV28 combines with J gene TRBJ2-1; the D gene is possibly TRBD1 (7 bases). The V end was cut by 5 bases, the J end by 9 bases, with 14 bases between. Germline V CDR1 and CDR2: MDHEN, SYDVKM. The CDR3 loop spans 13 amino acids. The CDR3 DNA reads TGTGCCAGCAGTGTGAGCAGGGGGGCTGAGCAGTTCTTC. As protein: CASSVSRGAEQFF.

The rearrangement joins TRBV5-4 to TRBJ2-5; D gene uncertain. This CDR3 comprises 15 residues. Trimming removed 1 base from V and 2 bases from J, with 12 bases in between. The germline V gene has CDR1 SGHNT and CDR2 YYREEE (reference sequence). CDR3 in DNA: TGTGCCAGCAGCTTGCCGGGCCCCCAGCAAGAGACCCAGTACTTC. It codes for CASSLPGPQQETQYF. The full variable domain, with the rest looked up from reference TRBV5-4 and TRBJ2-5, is ETGVTQSPTHLIKTRGQQVTLRCSSQSGHNTVSWYQQALGQGPQFIFQYYREEENGRGNFPPRFSGLQFPNYSSELNVNALELDDSALYLCASSLPGPQQETQYFGPGTRLLVL.

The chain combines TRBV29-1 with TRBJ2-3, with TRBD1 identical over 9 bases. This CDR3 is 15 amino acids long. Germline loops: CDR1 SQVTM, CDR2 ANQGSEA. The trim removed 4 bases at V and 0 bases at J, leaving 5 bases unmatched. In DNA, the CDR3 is TGCAGCGTTGGCGGGACAGGGAGGAGCACAGATACGCAGTATTTT. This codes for CSVGGTGRSTDTQYF.